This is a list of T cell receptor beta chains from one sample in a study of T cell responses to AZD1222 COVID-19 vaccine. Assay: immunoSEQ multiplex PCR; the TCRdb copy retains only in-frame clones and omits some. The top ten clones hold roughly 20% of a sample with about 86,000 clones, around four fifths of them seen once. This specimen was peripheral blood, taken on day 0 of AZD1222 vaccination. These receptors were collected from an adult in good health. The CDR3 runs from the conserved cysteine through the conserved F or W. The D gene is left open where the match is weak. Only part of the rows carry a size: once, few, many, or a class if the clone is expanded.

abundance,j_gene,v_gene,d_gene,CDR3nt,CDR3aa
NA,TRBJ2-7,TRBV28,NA,TGTGCCAGCAGTGACAGGTACGAGCAGTACTTC,CASSDRYEQYF
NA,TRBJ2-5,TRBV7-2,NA,TGTGCCAGCAGCTTAGCTGCCAGGGAGACCCAGTACTTC,CASSLAARETQYF
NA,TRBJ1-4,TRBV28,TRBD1,TGTGCCAGCAGTTTGAAGGGGGCGGGAGGTAATGAAAAACTGTTTTTT,CASSLKGAGGNEKLFF
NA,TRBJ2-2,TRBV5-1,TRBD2,TGCGCCAGCAGCCGGACCGGGACTAGCGGGGGCTCCGGGGAGCTGTTTTTT,CASSRTGTSGGSGELFF
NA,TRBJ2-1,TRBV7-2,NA,TGTGCCAGCAGCCGTTTAGCCAATGAGCAGTTCTTC,CASSRLANEQFF
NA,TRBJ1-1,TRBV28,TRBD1,TGTGCCAGCACCCAAAACAGGGGGGACACTGAAGCTTTCTTT,CASTQNRGDTEAFF
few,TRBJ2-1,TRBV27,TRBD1,TGTGCCAGCAGGCAACAGGACAGGGTGAATGAGCAGTTCTTC,CASRQQDRVNEQFF
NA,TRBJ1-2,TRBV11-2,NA,TGTGCCAGCAGTTCCGGGGGAGCTAACTATGGCTACACCTTC,CASSSGGANYGYTF
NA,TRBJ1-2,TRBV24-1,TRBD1,TGTGCCACCAGTGATGGGGACAGGGACTATGGCTACACCTTC,CATSDGDRDYGYTF
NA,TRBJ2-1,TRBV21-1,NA,TGTGCCAGCAGCTTCCGGGACGGTGAGCAGTTCTTC,CASSFRDGEQFF
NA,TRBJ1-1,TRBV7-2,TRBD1,TGTGCCAGCAGCTCAACCGGGACAGGGCGGAAAGCTTTCTTT,CASSSTGTGRKAFF
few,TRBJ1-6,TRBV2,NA,TGTGCCACCAAACAAAGACAGAACTCACCCCTCCACTTT,CATKQRQNSPLHF
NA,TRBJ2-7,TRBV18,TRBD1,TGTGCCAGCTCACCAATACAGGACAGGGGATACGAGCAGTACTTC,CASSPIQDRGYEQYF
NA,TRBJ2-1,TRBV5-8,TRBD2,TGTGCCAGCAGCTCGACTACTAGCGGGAGCAAGGGTGAGCAGTTCTTC,CASSSTTSGSKGEQFF
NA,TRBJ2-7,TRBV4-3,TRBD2,TGCGCCAGCAGCCGCCTAGCGGGAGATCGTTACGAGCAGTACTTC,CASSRLAGDRYEQYF
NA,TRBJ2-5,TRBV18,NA,TGTGCCAGCTCACCACTTGACAGTCTCCAAGAGACCCAGTACTTC,CASSPLDSLQETQYF
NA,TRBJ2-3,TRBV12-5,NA,TGTGCTAGCCTGGATACTAACACAGATACGCAGTATTTT,CASLDTNTDTQYF
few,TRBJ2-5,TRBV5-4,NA,TGTGCCAGCAGCCGGTCTGGGGGCTCAGGGAGAGAGACCCAGTACTTC,CASSRSGGSGRETQYF
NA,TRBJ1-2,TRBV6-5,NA,TGTGCCAGCAGTTATGGGCAGGGTGGTGGCTACACCTTC,CASSYGQGGGYTF
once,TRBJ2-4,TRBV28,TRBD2,TGTGCCAGCATTACAGGACTAGCGGGAGAAAACATTCAGTACTTC,CASITGLAGENIQYF
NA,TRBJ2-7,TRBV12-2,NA,TGTGCAAGTCTCTCCCGAATCGGACAGCCTTACCGCTCCTACGAGCAGTACTTC,CASLSRIGQPYRSYEQYF
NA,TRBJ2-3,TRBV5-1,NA,TGCGCCAGCAGCTCGGACGGGAAGACAACGCAGTATTTT,CASSSDGKTTQYF
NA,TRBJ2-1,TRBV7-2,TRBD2,TGTGCCAGCAGCTCCTCCGGGACTAGCGGAGAGCAGTTCTTC,CASSSSGTSGEQFF
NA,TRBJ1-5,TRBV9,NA,TGTGCCAGCAGCGTGGGACACAGCAATCAGCCCCAGCATTTT,CASSVGHSNQPQHF
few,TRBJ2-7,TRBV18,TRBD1,TGTGCCAGCTCACCATCCAGCCAGGGGGCTTACGAGCAGTACTTC,CASSPSSQGAYEQYF
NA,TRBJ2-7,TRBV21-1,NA,TGTGCCAGCAGCAGGACCAAGGGTCCCTACGAGCAGTACTTC,CASSRTKGPYEQYF
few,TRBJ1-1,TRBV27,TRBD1,TGTGCCAGCAGTTCCACCGGGACAGGGATTGAAGCTTTCTTT,CASSSTGTGIEAFF
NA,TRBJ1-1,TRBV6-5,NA,TGTGCCAGCAGTTACTCGATAGGGGAGAAAACTGAAGCTTTCTTT,CASSYSIGEKTEAFF
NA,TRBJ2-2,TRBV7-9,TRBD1,TGTGCCAGCAGCCCAAACCGGACAGGGTTTAGCACCGGGGAGCTGTTTTTT,CASSPNRTGFSTGELFF
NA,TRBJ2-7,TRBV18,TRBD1,TGTGCCAGCTCACCGGGACAGGCAACCTACGAGCAGTACTTC,CASSPGQATYEQYF
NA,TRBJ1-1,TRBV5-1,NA,TGCGCCAGCAGCCCAACCACCAGGGGGAACACTGAAGCTTTCTTT,CASSPTTRGNTEAFF
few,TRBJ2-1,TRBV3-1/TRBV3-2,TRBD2,TGTGCCAGCAGCCAAGGTCTAGCGGGCAATGAGCAGTTCTTC,CASSQGLAGNEQFF
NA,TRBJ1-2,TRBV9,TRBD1,TGTGCCAGCAGCCACCAGGGGGATGGCTACACCTTC,CASSHQGDGYTF
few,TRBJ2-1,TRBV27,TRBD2,TGTGCCAGCACCTCTAGCGGGTTGGGGTCCAATGAGCAGTTCTTC,CASTSSGLGSNEQFF
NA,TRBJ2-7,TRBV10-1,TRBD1,TGCGCCAGCAGTTTGGGACAGACTTACTCCTACGAGCAGTACTTC,CASSLGQTYSYEQYF
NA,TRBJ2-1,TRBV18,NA,TGTGCCAGCTCACCACGGGTAGGGCCGCTAAGTAATGAGCAGTTCTTC,CASSPRVGPLSNEQFF
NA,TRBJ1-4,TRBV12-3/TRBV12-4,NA,TGTGCCAGCAGCGCGCCCGGTAATGAAAAACTGTTTTTT,CASSAPGNEKLFF
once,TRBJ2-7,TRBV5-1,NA,TGCGCCAGCAGCCAGGACAATACCTACGAGCAGTACTTC,CASSQDNTYEQYF
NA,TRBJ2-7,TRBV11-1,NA,TGTGCCAGCAGCTCAGGCTTCACCTACGAGCAGTACTTC,CASSSGFTYEQYF
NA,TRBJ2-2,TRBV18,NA,TGTGCCAGCTCACGTAGTAACGCGAACACCGGGGAGCTGTTTTTT,CASSRSNANTGELFF
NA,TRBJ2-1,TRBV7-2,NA,TGTGCCAGCAGCTTAGAAGCGAGCTCCTACAATGAGCAGTTCTTC,CASSLEASSYNEQFF
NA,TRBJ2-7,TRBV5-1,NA,TGCGCCAGCAGCTTGTTGACGGTTGGCAGGGGAGCCTACGAGCAGTACTTC,CASSLLTVGRGAYEQYF
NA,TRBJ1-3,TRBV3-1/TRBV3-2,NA,TGTGCCAGCAGCCGATTTGGAAACACCATATATTTT,CASSRFGNTIYF
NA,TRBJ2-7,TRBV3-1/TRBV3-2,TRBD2,TGTGCCAGCAGCCAGGGAGGGAGCGGGGGGTTCTACGAGCAGTACTTC,CASSQGGSGGFYEQYF
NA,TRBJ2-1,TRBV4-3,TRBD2,TGCGCCAGCAGCCAGGGGGGTAGCGGGATCAACAATGAGCAGTTCTTC,CASSQGGSGINNEQFF
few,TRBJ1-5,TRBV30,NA,TGTGCCTGGAGCCCAGGGTTAGGGGAGGAGGTCCAGCATTTT,CAWSPGLGEEVQHF
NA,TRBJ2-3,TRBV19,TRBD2,TGTGCCAGTAGTCCCCGGGGGGGGCGCATCACAGATACGCAGTATTTT,CASSPRGGRITDTQYF
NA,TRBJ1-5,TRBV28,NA,TGTGCCAGCTCCGGAGGTCCTCGTCGCAATCAGCCCCAGCATTTT,CASSGGPRRNQPQHF
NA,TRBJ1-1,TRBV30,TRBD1,TGTGCCTGGAGACAAGGAGGGGGCGCGGGGACTGAAGCTTTCTTT,CAWRQGGGAGTEAFF
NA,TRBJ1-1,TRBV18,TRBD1,TGTGCCAGCTCACCAAGGACAGGGAGCGCTGAAGCTTTCTTT,CASSPRTGSAEAFF
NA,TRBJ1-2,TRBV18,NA,TGTGCCAGCTCACCACCCGCAGGGGACTATGGCTACACCTTC,CASSPPAGDYGYTF
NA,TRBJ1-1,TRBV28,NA,TGTGCCAGCAGTGGACCGTTTGGGGGCCGGAACACTGAAGCTTTCTTT,CASSGPFGGRNTEAFF
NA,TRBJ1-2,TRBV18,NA,TGTGCCAGCTCACCACCGAATCTGGCGTATGGCTACACCTTC,CASSPPNLAYGYTF